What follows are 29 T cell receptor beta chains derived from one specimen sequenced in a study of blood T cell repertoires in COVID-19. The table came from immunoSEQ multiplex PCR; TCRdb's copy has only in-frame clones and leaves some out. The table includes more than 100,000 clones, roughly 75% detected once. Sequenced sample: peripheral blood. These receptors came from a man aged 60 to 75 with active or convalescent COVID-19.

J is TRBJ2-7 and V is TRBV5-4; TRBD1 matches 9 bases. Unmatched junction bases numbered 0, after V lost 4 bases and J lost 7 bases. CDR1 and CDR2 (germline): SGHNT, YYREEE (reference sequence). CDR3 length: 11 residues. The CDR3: CASSGQGEQYF. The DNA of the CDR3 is TGTGCCAGCAGCGGACAGGGGGAGCAGTACTTC. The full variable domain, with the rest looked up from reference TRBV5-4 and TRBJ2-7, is ETGVTQSPTHLIKTRGQQVTLRCSSQSGHNTVSWYQQALGQGPQFIFQYYREEENGRGNFPPRFSGLQFPNYSSELNVNALELDDSALYLCASSGQGEQYFGPGTRLTVT.

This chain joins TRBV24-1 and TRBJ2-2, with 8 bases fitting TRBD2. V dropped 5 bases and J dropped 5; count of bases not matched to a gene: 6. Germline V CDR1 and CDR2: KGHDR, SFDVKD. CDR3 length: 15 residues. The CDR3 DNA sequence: TGTGCCACCAGTGCAGCGGGAGTCGAAACCGGGGAGCTGTTTTTT. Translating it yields CATSAAGVETGELFF.

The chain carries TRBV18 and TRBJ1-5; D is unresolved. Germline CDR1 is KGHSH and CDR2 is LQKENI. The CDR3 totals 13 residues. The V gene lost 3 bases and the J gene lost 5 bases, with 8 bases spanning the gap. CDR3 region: CASSPTEYQPQHF. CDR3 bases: TGTGCCAGCTCACCTACGGAGTATCAGCCCCAGCATTTT.

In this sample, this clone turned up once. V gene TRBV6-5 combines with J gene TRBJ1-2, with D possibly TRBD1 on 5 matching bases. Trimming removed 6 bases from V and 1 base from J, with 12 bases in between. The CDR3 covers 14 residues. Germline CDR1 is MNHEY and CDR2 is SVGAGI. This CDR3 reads CASSWGDLNYGYTF. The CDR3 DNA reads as TGTGCCAGCAGCTGGGGGGACCTTAACTATGGCTACACCTTC.

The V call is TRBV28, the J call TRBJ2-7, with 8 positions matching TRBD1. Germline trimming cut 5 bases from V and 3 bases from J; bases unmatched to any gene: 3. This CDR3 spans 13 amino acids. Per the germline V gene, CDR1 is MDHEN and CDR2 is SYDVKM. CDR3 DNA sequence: TGTGCCAGCAGTCCAGGACAGGGCTACGAGCAGTACTTC. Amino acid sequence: CASSPGQGYEQYF.

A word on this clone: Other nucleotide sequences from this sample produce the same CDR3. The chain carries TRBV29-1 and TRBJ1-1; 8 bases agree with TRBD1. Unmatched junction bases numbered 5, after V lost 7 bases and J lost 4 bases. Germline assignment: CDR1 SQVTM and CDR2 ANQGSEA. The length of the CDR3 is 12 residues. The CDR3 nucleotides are TGCAGCGCACGCCAGGGGGCCACTGAAGCTTTCTTT. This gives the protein CSARQGATEAFF.

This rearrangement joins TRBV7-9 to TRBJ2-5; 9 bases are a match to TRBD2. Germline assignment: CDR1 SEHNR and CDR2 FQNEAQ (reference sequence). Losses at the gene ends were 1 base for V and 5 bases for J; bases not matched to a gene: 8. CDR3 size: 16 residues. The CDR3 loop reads CASSLVTSGRLETQYF. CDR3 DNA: TGTGCCAGCAGCTTAGTTACCAGCGGGAGGTTGGAGACCCAGTACTTC.

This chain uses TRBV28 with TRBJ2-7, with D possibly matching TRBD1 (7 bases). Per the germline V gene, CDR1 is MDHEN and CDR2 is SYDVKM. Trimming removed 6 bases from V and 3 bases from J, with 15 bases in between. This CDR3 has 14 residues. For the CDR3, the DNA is TGTGCCAGCAGGAACAGGGGAGGAGGCTACGAGCAGTACTTC. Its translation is CASRNRGGGYEQYF.

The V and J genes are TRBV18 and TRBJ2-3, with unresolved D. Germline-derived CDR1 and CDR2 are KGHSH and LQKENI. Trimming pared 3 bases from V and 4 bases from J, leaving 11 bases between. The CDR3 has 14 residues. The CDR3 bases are TGTGCCAGCTCACCGTATCCTCCCCCAGATACGCAGTATTTT. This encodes CASSPYPPPDTQYF. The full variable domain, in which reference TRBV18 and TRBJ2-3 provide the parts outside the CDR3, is NAGVMQNPRHLVRRRGQEARLRCSPMKGHSHVYWYRQLPEEGLKFMVYLQKENIIDESGMPKERFSAEFPKEGPSILRIQQVVRGDSAAYFCASSPYPPPDTQYFGPGTRLTVL.

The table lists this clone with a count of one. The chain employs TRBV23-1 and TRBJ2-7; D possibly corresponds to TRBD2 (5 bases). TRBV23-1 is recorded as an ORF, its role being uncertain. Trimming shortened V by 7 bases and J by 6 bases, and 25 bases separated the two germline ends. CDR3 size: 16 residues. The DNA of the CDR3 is TGCGCCAGCACCCCCGACGGCGGGCTAGACCGACGCGAGCAGTACTTC. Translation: CASTPDGGLDRREQYF.

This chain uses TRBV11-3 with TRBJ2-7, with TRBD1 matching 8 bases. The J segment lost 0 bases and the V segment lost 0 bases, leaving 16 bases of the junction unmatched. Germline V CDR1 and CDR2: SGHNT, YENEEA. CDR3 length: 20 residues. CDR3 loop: CASSLDLQGAGKGGSYEQYF. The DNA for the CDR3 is TGTGCCAGCAGCTTAGATCTGCAGGGGGCAGGAAAGGGGGGCTCCTACGAGCAGTACTTC.

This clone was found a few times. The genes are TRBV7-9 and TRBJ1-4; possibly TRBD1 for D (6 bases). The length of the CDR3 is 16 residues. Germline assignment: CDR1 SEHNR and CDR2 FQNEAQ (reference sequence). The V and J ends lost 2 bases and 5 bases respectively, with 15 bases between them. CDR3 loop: CASSLRGGGRNEKLFF. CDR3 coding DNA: TGTGCCAGCAGCTTAAGGGGGGGCGGAAGGAATGAAAAACTGTTTTTT.

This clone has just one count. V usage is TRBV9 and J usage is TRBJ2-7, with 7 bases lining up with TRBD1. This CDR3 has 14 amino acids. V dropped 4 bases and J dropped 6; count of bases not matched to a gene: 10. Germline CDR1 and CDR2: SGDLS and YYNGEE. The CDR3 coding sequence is TGTGCCAGCAGCCCACGGACAGGTCTAGGCGAGCAGTACTTC. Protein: CASSPRTGLGEQYF.

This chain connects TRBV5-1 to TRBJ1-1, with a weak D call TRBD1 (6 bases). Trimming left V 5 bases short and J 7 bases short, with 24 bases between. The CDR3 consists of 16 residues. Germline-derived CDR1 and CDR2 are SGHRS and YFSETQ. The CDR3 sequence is CASSQGTAAGALEAFF. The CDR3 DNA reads TGCGCCAGCAGTCAAGGAACAGCCGCGGGGGCACTTGAAGCTTTCTTT. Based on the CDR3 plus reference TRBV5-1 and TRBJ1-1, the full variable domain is KAGVTQTPRYLIKTRGQQVTLSCSPISGHRSVSWYQQTPGQGLQFLFEYFSETQRNKGNFPGRFSGRQFSNSRSEMNVSTLELGDSALYLCASSQGTAAGALEAFFGQGTRLTVV.

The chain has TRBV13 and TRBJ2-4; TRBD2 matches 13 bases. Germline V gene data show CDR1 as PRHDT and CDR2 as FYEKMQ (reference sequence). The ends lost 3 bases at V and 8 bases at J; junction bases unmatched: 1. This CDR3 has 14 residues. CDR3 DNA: TGTGCCAGCAGCTTTACTAGCGGGGGGGACATTCAGTACTTC. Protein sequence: CASSFTSGGDIQYF.

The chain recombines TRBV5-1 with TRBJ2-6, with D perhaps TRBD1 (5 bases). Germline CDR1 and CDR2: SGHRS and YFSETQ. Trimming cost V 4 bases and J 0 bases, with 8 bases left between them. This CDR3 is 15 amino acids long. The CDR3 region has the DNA TGCGCCAGCAGCATGACAGTCTCTGGGGCCAACGTCCTGACTTTC. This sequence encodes CASSMTVSGANVLTF.

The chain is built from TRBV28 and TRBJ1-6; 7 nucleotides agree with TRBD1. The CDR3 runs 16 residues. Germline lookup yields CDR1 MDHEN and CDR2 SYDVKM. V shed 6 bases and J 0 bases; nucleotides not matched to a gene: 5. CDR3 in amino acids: CASRYRGSSYNSPLHF. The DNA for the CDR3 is TGTGCCAGCAGGTACAGGGGAAGCTCCTATAATTCACCCCTCCACTTT. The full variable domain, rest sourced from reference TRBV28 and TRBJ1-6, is DVKVTQSSRYLVKRTGEKVFLECVQDMDHENMFWYRQDPGLGLRLIYFSYDVKMKEKGDIPEGYSVSREKKERFSLILESASTNQTSMYLCASRYRGSSYNSPLHFGNGTRLTVT.

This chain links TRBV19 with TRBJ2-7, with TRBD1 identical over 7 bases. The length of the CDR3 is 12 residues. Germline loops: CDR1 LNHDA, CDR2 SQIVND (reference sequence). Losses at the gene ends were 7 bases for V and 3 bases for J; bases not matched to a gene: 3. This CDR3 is CASNSGGYEQYF. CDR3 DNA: TGTGCCAGTAACTCAGGGGGCTACGAGCAGTACTTC. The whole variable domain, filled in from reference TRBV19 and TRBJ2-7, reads DGGITQSPKYLFRKEGQNVTLSCEQNLNHDAMYWYRQDPGQGLRLIYYSQIVNDFQKGDIAEGYSVSREKKESFPLTVTSAQKNPTAFYLCASNSGGYEQYFGPGTRLTVT.

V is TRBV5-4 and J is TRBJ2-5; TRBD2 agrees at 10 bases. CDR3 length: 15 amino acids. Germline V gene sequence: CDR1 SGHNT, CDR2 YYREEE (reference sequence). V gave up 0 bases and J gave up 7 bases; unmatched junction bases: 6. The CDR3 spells CASSLGGTSASTQYF. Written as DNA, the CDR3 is TGTGCCAGCAGCTTGGGGGGGACTAGCGCCTCGACCCAGTACTTC.

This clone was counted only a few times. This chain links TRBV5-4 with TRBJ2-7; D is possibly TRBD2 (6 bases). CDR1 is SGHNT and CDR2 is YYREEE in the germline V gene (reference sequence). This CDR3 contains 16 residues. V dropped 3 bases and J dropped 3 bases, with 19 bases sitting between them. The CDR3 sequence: CASSSRRDGLNYEQYF. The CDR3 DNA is TGTGCCAGCAGCTCCCGTCGGGACGGACTAAACTACGAGCAGTACTTC.

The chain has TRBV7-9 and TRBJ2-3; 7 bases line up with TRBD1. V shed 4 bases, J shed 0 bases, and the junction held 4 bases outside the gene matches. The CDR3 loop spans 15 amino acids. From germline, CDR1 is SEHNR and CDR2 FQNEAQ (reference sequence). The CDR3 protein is CASSYGGQSTDTQYF. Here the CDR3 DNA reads TGTGCCAGCAGCTATGGGGGACAGAGCACAGATACGCAGTATTTT.

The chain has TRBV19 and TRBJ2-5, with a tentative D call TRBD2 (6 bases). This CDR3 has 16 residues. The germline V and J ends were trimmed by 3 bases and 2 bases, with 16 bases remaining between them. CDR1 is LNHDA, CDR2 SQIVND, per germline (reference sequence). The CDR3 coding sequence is TGTGCCAGTAGTATCTCCTCGGGAGACAATCAAGAGACCCAGTACTTC. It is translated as CASSISSGDNQETQYF.

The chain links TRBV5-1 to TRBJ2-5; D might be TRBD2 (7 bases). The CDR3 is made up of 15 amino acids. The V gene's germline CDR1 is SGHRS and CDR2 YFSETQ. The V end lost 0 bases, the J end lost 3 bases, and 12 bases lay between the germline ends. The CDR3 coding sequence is TGCGCCAGCAGCTTGGCCGGGGGGCTAGAAGAGACCCAGTACTTC. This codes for CASSLAGGLEETQYF.

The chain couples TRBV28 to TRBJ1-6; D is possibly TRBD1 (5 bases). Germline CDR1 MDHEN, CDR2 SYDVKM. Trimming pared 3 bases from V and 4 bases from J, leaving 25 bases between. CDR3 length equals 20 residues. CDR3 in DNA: TGTGCCAGCAGTTTGGGAAAAGGGGTGCGGAGACCAAATTATAATTCACCCCTCCACTTT. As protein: CASSLGKGVRRPNYNSPLHF.

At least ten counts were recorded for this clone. In DNA, the CDR3 is TGTGCCAGCAGCTTAGGGGTGACAGGGGCCTACAATGAGCAGTTCTTC. Its translation: CASSLGVTGAYNEQFF. The chain joins TRBV7-2 to TRBJ2-1; 8 bases fit TRBD1. The junction had 4 bases not matched to a gene; V was cut back by 1 base and J by 2 bases. CDR1 and CDR2 from the germline V gene are SGHTA and FQGNSA. CDR3 length: 16 residues. Complete variable domain (other parts from reference TRBV7-2 and TRBJ2-1): GAGVSQSPSNKVTEKGKDVELRCDPISGHTALYWYRQSLGQGLEFLIYFQGNSAPDKSGLPSDRFSAERTGGSVSTLTIQRTQQEDSAVYLCASSLGVTGAYNEQFFGPGTRLTVL.

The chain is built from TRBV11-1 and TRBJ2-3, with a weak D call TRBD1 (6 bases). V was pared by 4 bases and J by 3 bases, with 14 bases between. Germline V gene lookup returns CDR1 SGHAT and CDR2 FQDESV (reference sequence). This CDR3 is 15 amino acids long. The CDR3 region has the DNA TGTGCCAGCAGCTCCGCTCGGACAGTTACAGATACGCAGTATTTT. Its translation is CASSSARTVTDTQYF.

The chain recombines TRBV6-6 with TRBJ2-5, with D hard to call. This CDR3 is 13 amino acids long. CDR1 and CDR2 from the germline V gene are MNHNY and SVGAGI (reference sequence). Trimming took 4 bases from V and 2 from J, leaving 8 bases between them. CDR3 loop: CASSSRAQETQYF. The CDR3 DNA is TGTGCCAGCAGTTCGAGAGCACAAGAGACCCAGTACTTC.

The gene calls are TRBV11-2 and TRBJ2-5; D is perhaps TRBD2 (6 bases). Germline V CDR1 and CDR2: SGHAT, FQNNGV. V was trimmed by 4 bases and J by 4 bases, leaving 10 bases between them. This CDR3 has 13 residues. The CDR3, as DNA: TGTGCCAGCAGCTCGGGACTCGCAGAGACCCAGTACTTC. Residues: CASSSGLAETQYF.

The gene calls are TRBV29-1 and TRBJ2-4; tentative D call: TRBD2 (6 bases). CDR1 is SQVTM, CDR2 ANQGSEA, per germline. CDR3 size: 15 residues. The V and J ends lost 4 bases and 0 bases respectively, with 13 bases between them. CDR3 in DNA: TGCAGCGTTGCCTTTAGCGGTCTAGCCAAAAACATTCAGTACTTC. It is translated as CSVAFSGLAKNIQYF.